The 2 T cell receptor beta chains below were found in one sample sequenced in a study of breast tumors, draining lymph nodes, adjacent tissues. TCRdb reprocessed the multiplex PCR reads with MiXCR, giving one entry per CDR3 protein. The sample contains roughly 120,000 distinct CDR3 sequences, 20% of which appear only once. Axillary draining lymph nodes of breast cancer patients supplied the node samples. Sequencing was performed on axillary lymph node tissue. The receptor set was obtained from a female donor with breast cancer. Some clones in this sample may be carry-over from other donors' samples.

This clonotype has ten or more counts. The CDR3 nucleotides read TGTGCCAGCAGTTTCGGGGGGGCGGGCGGGGAGCTGTTTTTT. As protein: CASSFGGAGGELFF. V gene TRBV12-3 or TRBV12-4 combines with J gene TRBJ2-2; 8 bases agree with TRBD2. J gave up 7 bases and V 3 bases, and 4 bases lay outside the gene matches. This CDR3 contains 14 residues.

This clonotype was observed many times. The chain couples TRBV12-3 or TRBV12-4 to TRBJ2-1; D possibly uses TRBD1 or TRBD2 (5 bases each). The CDR3 contains 13 residues. The ends were cut back, 3 bases at V and 4 bases at J, with 7 bases in the middle. As DNA, the CDR3 is TGTGCCAGCAGTTTGGGACGGTACAATGAGCAGTTCTTC. This encodes CASSLGRYNEQFF.